These 31 T cell receptor beta chains originate from one sample sequenced in a study of shared clonotypes between healthy human individuals. Some clones are missing from TCRdb's copy, which holds only in-frame ones; the method was immunoSEQ multiplex PCR. The sample lists 2,100,000 or so clones, around 95% occurring once. Sequencing used naive CD4+ T cells sorted from blood. Documented subset: CD45RA+ positively selected. The origin of the receptors is a man younger than 30 in good health.

The genes are TRBV5-1 and TRBJ2-7; D may be TRBD2 (5 bases). The CDR3 has 12 residues. V lost 1 base and J lost 8, with 10 bases in between. Germline V gene data show CDR1 as SGHRS and CDR2 as YFSETQ. The CDR3 protein is CASSLFRGKQYF. The CDR3 DNA reads as TGCGCCAGCAGCTTGTTCCGGGGTAAGCAGTACTTC.

This chain uses TRBV25-1 with TRBJ2-7; 8 nucleotides agree with TRBD1. The CDR3 spans 16 residues. The germline V gene has CDR1 MGHDK and CDR2 SYGVNS. The V and J ends lost 1 base and 0 bases, in that order; junction bases with no gene match: 5. For the CDR3, the DNA is TGTGCCAGCAGTGAATCAGGGACAGGAAGCTCCTACGAGCAGTACTTC. Translating it yields CASSESGTGSSYEQYF.

This clone was seen once. Within the sample, other DNA sequences also encode this same CDR3. The chain joins TRBV5-1 to TRBJ2-5; possibly TRBD1 or TRBD2 for D (5 bases each). The germline V gene encodes CDR1 SGHRS and CDR2 YFSETQ. V was cut by 2 bases and J by 5 bases, with 7 bases left in between. The CDR3 sequence is 12 residues long. CDR3: CASSLGTETQYF. The CDR3 bases are TGCGCCAGCAGCTTAGGGACGGAGACCCAGTACTTC.

The chain uses TRBV2 and TRBJ1-2; D not certain. Per germline, CDR1 SNHLY and CDR2 FYNNEI. The CDR3 extends over 15 amino acids. Trimming cost V 7 bases and J 4 bases, with 19 bases left between them. In nucleotides, the CDR3 is TGTGCCAGCACTAAGCTGGTCTCCCAAGTCTATGGCTACACCTTC. Its translation is CASTKLVSQVYGYTF.

This clone has just one count. This rearrangement joins TRBV18 to TRBJ2-2, with D perhaps being TRBD1 or TRBD2 (6 bases each). V was pared by 0 bases and J by 4 bases, with 12 bases between. The CDR3 length is 16 residues. Germline CDR1 reads KGHSH; CDR2 reads LQKENI. The CDR3 nucleotides are TGTGCCAGCTCACCACCGGGGGCGGAGGGCACCGGGGAGCTGTTTTTT. The encoded protein is CASSPPGAEGTGELFF.

The chain carries TRBV6-5 and TRBJ1-1, with 9 nucleotides matching TRBD1. Unmatched junction bases numbered 7, after V lost 6 bases and J lost 5 bases. The CDR3 loop spans 14 amino acids. Per germline, CDR1 MNHEY and CDR2 SVGAGI. DNA of the CDR3: TGTGCCAGCAGGGGACAGGGAGGGGGGACTGAAGCTTTCTTT. This sequence encodes CASRGQGGGTEAFF.

The chain recombines TRBV2 with TRBJ2-7; no firm D call. Germline V gives CDR1 SNHLY, CDR2 FYNNEI. CDR3 size: 12 residues. Between the trimmed V and J ends, which lost 6 bases and 7 bases, there was a span of 13 bases. CDR3 residues: CASRGLYDEQYF. CDR3 coding DNA: TGTGCCAGCAGGGGATTATATGATGAGCAGTACTTC.

The chain carries TRBV6-5 and TRBJ2-7; 7 nucleotides line up with TRBD1. The V segment lost 6 bases and the J segment 5 bases; nucleotides outside the gene matches: 4. The CDR3 consists of 12 residues. Germline V CDR1 and CDR2: MNHEY, SVGAGI. The CDR3 is CASSTTGHEQYF. The DNA for the CDR3 is TGTGCCAGCAGCACGACAGGGCACGAGCAGTACTTC.

The genes are TRBV29-1 and TRBJ1-4, with unresolved D. Trimming shortened V by 3 bases and J by 8 bases, and 10 bases separated the two germline ends. This CDR3 comprises 12 residues. Germline-derived CDR1 and CDR2 are SQVTM and ANQGSEA. In DNA form, the CDR3 reads TGCAGCGTTGACTCGACCAACGAAAAACTGTTTTTT. Protein: CSVDSTNEKLFF. Full variable domain (remainder filled in from reference TRBV29-1 and TRBJ1-4): SAVISQKPSRDICQRGTSLTIQCQVDSQVTMMFWYRQQPGQSLTLIATANQGSEATYESGFVIDKFPISRPNLTFSTLTVSNMSPEDSSIYLCSVDSTNEKLFFGSGTQLSVL.

The rearrangement links TRBV5-6 to TRBJ1-6; D uncertain. V was shortened by 0 bases and J by 4 bases, with 14 bases between the two germline ends. The CDR3 loop spans 17 amino acids. Germline assignment: CDR1 SGHDT and CDR2 YYEEEE. CDR3 residues: CASSLASVSSYNSPLHF. For the CDR3, the DNA is TGTGCCAGCAGCTTGGCCAGCGTCTCCTCTTATAATTCACCCCTCCACTTT. Supplemented by reference TRBV5-6 and TRBJ1-6, the full variable domain reads DAGVTQSPTHLIKTRGQQVTLRCSPKSGHDTVSWYQQALGQGPQFIFQYYEEEERQRGNFPDRFSGHQFPNYSSELNVNALLLGDSALYLCASSLASVSSYNSPLHFGNGTRLTVT.

The J gene is TRBJ2-5, the V gene TRBV9; 7 nucleotides match TRBD1. CDR1 is SGDLS, CDR2 YYNGEE, per germline. J lost 1 base, V lost 3 bases, and 9 bases had no gene match. The CDR3 loop spans 16 amino acids. The CDR3, as DNA: TGTGCCAGCAGCGCCCCGACAGGGCCGTTCCAAGAGACCCAGTACTTC. This gives the protein CASSAPTGPFQETQYF.

The rearrangement links TRBV15 to TRBJ1-3, with unresolved D. CDR1 is LNHNV and CDR2 is YYDKDF in the germline V gene (reference sequence). This CDR3 is built from 12 residues. Trimming left V 0 bases short and J 4 bases short, with 1 base between. CDR3 residues: CATSREGNTIYF. The CDR3 coding sequence is TGTGCCACCAGCAGAGAAGGAAACACCATATATTTT.

This rearrangement joins TRBV5-1 to TRBJ2-6; D not certain. The V end was cut by 7 bases, the J end by 1 base, with 6 bases between. There are 13 residues in the CDR3. Germline-derived CDR1 and CDR2 are SGHRS and YFSETQ. The CDR3 DNA sequence: TGCGCCAGCGGCGAATCTGGGGCCAACGTCCTGACTTTC. Encoded protein: CASGESGANVLTF.

This chain connects TRBV6-5 to TRBJ2-1; 7 bases match TRBD2. CDR3 length equals 15 residues. J lost 9 bases, V lost 6 bases, and 14 bases had no gene match. Germline CDR1 is MNHEY and CDR2 is SVGAGI. DNA of the CDR3: TGTGCCAGCAGGCCCGGGACTACTAGCATGAGTGAGCAGTTCTTC. Translating it yields CASRPGTTSMSEQFF.

On this clone: Other DNA sequences in this specimen translate into the identical CDR3. The chain combines TRBV5-4 with TRBJ2-3; no reliable D call. The CDR3 has 14 residues. Germline lookup yields CDR1 SGHNT and CDR2 YYREEE (reference sequence). The ends were cut back, 0 bases at V and 2 bases at J, with 7 bases in the middle. Here the CDR3 reads CASSLGRVTDTQYF. CDR3 in DNA: TGTGCCAGCAGCTTGGGAAGGGTCACAGATACGCAGTATTTT.

The V call is TRBV5-1, the J call TRBJ2-1, with TRBD2 matching 7 bases. V gave up 7 bases and J gave up 4 bases; unmatched junction bases: 11. Per the germline V gene, CDR1 is SGHRS and CDR2 is YFSETQ. The CDR3 consists of 15 residues. The CDR3 DNA reads as TGCGCCAGCGCCCCCGGGGGAGGGCCATACAATGAGCAGTTCTTC. Amino acid sequence: CASAPGGGPYNEQFF. The full variable domain, completed using reference TRBV5-1 and TRBJ2-1, is KAGVTQTPRYLIKTRGQQVTLSCSPISGHRSVSWYQQTPGQGLQFLFEYFSETQRNKGNFPGRFSGRQFSNSRSEMNVSTLELGDSALYLCASAPGGGPYNEQFFGPGTRLTVL.

This CDR3 is CASSGTGPGEQYF. The CDR3 nucleotides read TGTGCCAGCAGCGGGACAGGGCCAGGGGAGCAGTACTTC. This sequence joins TRBV6-6 and TRBJ2-7; 9 bases fit TRBD1. CDR3 size: 13 residues. V lost 6 bases and J lost 7; bases outside the gene matches: 7. Germline values: CDR1 MNHNY, CDR2 SVGAGI (reference sequence).

V is TRBV19 and J is TRBJ1-5; TRBD1 might be the D (5 bases). The CDR3 is made up of 15 amino acids. V dropped 8 bases and J dropped 0 bases, with 14 bases sitting between them. Germline V gene data show CDR1 as LNHDA and CDR2 as SQIVND (reference sequence). The CDR3 loop is CASGTLGYSNQPQHF. DNA for the CDR3: TGTGCCAGTGGGACCTTGGGTTATAGCAATCAGCCCCAGCATTTT.

The CDR3 loop is CATTAWVGVTHNEQFF. DNA for the CDR3: TGTGCCACCACAGCTTGGGTAGGGGTGACACACAATGAGCAGTTCTTC. The chain recombines TRBV7-8 with TRBJ2-1; TRBD1 might be the D (5 bases). The V end was cut by 10 bases, the J end by 5 bases, with 24 bases between. The CDR3 is 16 amino acids. Looked up from germline, CDR1 is SGHVS and CDR2 is FQNEAQ.

This clone was counted once. V gene TRBV4-3 combines with J gene TRBJ1-2; 7 bases map to TRBD1. CDR3 size: 14 residues. The germline V gene has CDR1 LGHNA and CDR2 YSLEER. J was trimmed by 9 bases and V by 0 bases; bases with no gene match: 7. CDR3 bases: TGCGCCAGCAGCCAAGAAGGGACAGCGACCAGCTACACCTTC. Residues: CASSQEGTATSYTF.

As to this clone: Other DNA sequences from this sample encode an identical CDR3 as well. Here the CDR3 reads CASSLGTGANEKLFF. CDR3 nucleotides: TGTGCCAGCAGCTTGGGGACAGGGGCTAATGAAAAACTGTTTTTT. The chain links TRBV7-9 to TRBJ1-4, with TRBD1 identical over 10 bases. CDR1 is SEHNR and CDR2 is FQNEAQ in the germline V gene (reference sequence). V gave up 3 bases and J gave up 3 bases; unmatched junction bases: 1. There are 15 residues in the CDR3.

V is TRBV4-3 and J is TRBJ1-1; 8 bases agree with TRBD1. Germline CDR1 LGHNA, CDR2 YSLEER. V lost 4 bases, J lost 5 bases, and 6 bases stayed unmatched. The CDR3 has 14 residues. This CDR3 is CASSPTDRETEAFF. The CDR3 DNA is TGCGCCAGCAGCCCCACGGACAGGGAGACTGAAGCTTTCTTT.

This sequence joins TRBV4-2 and TRBJ1-5, with a possible D match to TRBD1 (5 bases). CDR3 size: 21 residues. V lost 1 base, J lost 1 base, and 26 bases lay in between. In germline, CDR1 is LGHNA, CDR2 YNFKEQ. This chain's CDR3 is CASSQATAGVGGYGSNQPQHF. Written as DNA, the CDR3 is TGTGCCAGCAGCCAAGCCACAGCGGGGGTCGGAGGATATGGAAGCAATCAGCCCCAGCATTTT.

A remark on this clone: The sample has other DNA sequences that encode this CDR3 too. V gene TRBV7-9 combines with J gene TRBJ2-5; a possible D gene is TRBD1 (6 bases). CDR1 is SEHNR and CDR2 is FQNEAQ in the germline V gene (reference sequence). The V end was cut by 3 bases, the J end by 4 bases, with 9 bases between. The CDR3 has 13 amino acids. DNA for the CDR3: TGTGCCAGCAGCTTCTCGGACAGAGAGACCCAGTACTTC. Translating gives CASSFSDRETQYF.

This clone was seen a single time. This chain joins TRBV14 and TRBJ1-2; D uncertain. Between the trimmed V and J ends, which lost 2 bases and 7 bases, there was a span of 14 bases. From germline, CDR1 is SGHDN and CDR2 FVKESK. This CDR3 contains 14 residues. The DNA for the CDR3 is TGTGCCAGCAGCCAAATGGCGGGCGGCTCTGGCTACACCTTC. It yields the protein CASSQMAGGSGYTF. Combining the CDR3 with reference TRBV14 and TRBJ1-2 gives the whole variable domain EAGVTQFPSHSVIEKGQTVTLRCDPISGHDNLYWYRRVMGKEIKFLLHFVKESKQDESGMPNNRFLAERTGGTYSTLKVQPAELEDSGVYFCASSQMAGGSGYTFGSGTRLTVV.

The chain is built from TRBV4-3 and TRBJ2-4; 9 bases line up with TRBD1. CDR1 and CDR2 (germline): LGHNA, YSLEER. CDR3 length: 17 amino acids. Trimming at V came to 1 base and at J to 2 bases, leaving 6 bases not matched to a gene. The CDR3, as DNA: TGCGCCAGCAGCCAAGGAGCGGGACAGGGACCCAAAAACATTCAGTACTTC. This encodes CASSQGAGQGPKNIQYF.

The V and J genes are TRBV7-9 and TRBJ2-7; D not resolved. Germline V gene sequence: CDR1 SEHNR, CDR2 FQNEAQ (reference sequence). The CDR3 spans 12 residues. V lost 7 bases and J lost 5, with 12 bases in between. The CDR3 DNA follows: TGTGCCAGCACCGACAAGGGTCACGAGCAGTACTTC. It encodes CASTDKGHEQYF. The complete variable domain, with remaining parts taken from reference TRBV7-9 and TRBJ2-7, reads DTGVSQNPRHKITKRGQNVTFRCDPISEHNRLYWYRQTLGQGPEFLTYFQNEAQLEKSRLLSDRFSAERPKGSFSTLEIQRTEQGDSAMYLCASTDKGHEQYFGPGTRLTVT.

The chain recombines TRBV2 with TRBJ2-5; D perhaps matches TRBD2 (6 bases). Germline-derived CDR1 and CDR2 are SNHLY and FYNNEI. With 9 bases removed from V and 5 bases from J, the gap between germline ends came to 19 bases. This CDR3 comprises 14 residues. CDR3 in amino acids: CASSREAFKETQYF. In DNA form, the CDR3 reads TGTGCCAGTAGCAGGGAGGCCTTTAAGGAGACCCAGTACTTC.

The rearrangement links TRBV6-5 to TRBJ2-5; TRBD2 aligns across 7 bases. From germline, CDR1 is MNHEY and CDR2 SVGAGI. The V gene end was trimmed by 0 bases and the J gene end by 1 base; junction bases not matched to a gene: 5. CDR3 size: 16 residues. The CDR3 spells CASSYSSGPPQETQYF. DNA of the CDR3: TGTGCCAGCAGTTACTCTAGCGGGCCGCCCCAAGAGACCCAGTACTTC.

This chain links TRBV5-1 with TRBJ1-6; a possible D gene is TRBD1 (6 bases). CDR1 SGHRS and CDR2 YFSETQ come from the germline V gene. CDR3 length: 14 residues. With 4 bases removed from V and 6 bases from J, the gap between germline ends came to 11 bases. CDR3 residues: CASSVTGFNSPLHF. Written as DNA, the CDR3 is TGCGCCAGCAGCGTCACAGGGTTTAATTCACCCCTCCACTTT.

The chain recombines TRBV11-2 with TRBJ1-3; D is uncertain. Germline V gives CDR1 SGHAT, CDR2 FQNNGV. The V gene lost 3 bases and the J gene lost 1 base, with 4 bases spanning the gap. This CDR3 spans 13 amino acids. CDR3 in DNA: TGTGCCAGCAGCTTGGGGTCTGGAAACACCATATATTTT. Amino acids: CASSLGSGNTIYF.